This TCR beta chain was documented in a study of Ad26.COV2.S vaccination and SARS-CoV-2 variants. Worth noting for this clone: What it recognizes is unknown.

Germline values: CDR1 SQVTM, CDR2 ANQGSEA. Trimming removed 5 bases at V and 0 bases at J, with 19 bases between. The CDR3 is made up of 16 amino acids. Generated by immunoSEQ multiplex PCR, the TCRdb table keeps only in-frame clones and is missing some. The repertoire has about 350,000 clones, about 91% of them found once; the top ten carry 3.9%. Points from the study as a whole: Following vaccination, spike-specific CD8+ and CD4+ T cell responses reportedly exhibited substantial breadth. Higher spike-specific TCR breadth was found in vaccine recipients than in placebo recipients. Analyses that measured TCR breadth and depth may have underestimated total T cell responses.

Sequenced here: peripheral blood, sampled after recovery from COVID-19. The TCR sequence derives from a human donor who had recovered from COVID-19. The gene calls are TRBV29-1 and TRBJ1-2; weak D call: TRBD1 (6 bases). The CDR3 DNA sequence: TGCAGCGTTAAAACCCGTCTGGACAGTCCTAACTATGGCTACACCTTC. Encoded protein: CSVKTRLDSPNYGYTF.